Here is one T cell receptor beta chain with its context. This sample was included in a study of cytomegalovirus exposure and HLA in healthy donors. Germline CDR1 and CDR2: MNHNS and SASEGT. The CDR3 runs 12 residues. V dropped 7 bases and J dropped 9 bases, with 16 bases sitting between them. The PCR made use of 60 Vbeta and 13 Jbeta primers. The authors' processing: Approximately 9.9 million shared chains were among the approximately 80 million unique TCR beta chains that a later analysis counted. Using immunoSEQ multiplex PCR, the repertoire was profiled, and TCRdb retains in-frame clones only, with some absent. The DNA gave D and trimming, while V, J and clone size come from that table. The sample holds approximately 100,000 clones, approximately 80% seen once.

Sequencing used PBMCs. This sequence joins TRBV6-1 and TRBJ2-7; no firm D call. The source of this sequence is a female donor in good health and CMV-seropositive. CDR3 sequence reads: CASNEQVGGQYF. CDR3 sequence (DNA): TGTGCCAGCAACGAGCAGGTGGGTGGGCAGTACTTC.